A single sample is the source of the 19 T cell receptor beta chains below, sequenced in a study of a mutant IDH1 vaccine in newly diagnosed glioma. These receptors' targets are unknown. Time point meaning: week 35, safety follow-up. Topical imiquimod accompanied each vaccine dose, which consisted of 300 ug of mutant IDH1 20-mer peptide. Assay used: immunoSEQ multiplex PCR; TCRdb lists only in-frame clones, some missing. This sample has 55,000 to 65,000 clones; roughly 84% occur once, and the top ten carry roughly 4.5%. This specimen was PBMCs, taken from a glioma patient whose treatment included an IDH1 peptide vaccine. Every receptor here comes from a man aged 30 to 39 with glioma.

The gene calls are TRBV7-8 and TRBJ2-5; 7 nucleotides agree with TRBD1. The CDR3 covers 15 residues. In germline, CDR1 is SGHVS, CDR2 FQNEAQ. Losses at the gene ends were 6 bases for V and 2 bases for J; bases not matched to a gene: 9. CDR3 sequence: CASSQTGERQETQYF. The CDR3 nucleotides are TGTGCCAGCAGTCAAACAGGGGAGCGGCAAGAGACCCAGTACTTC. The whole variable domain, filled in from reference TRBV7-8 and TRBJ2-5, reads GAGVSQSPRYKVAKRGQDVALRCDPISGHVSLFWYQQALGQGPEFLTYFQNEAQLDKSGLPSDRFFAERPEGSVSTLKIQRTQQEDSAVYLCASSQTGERQETQYFGPGTRLLVL.

A single count supports this clone. The V call is TRBV7-9, the J call TRBJ1-2; the D gene is possibly TRBD1 (6 bases). V lost 7 bases and J lost 8, with 17 bases in between. The CDR3 length is 13 residues. Per germline, CDR1 SEHNR and CDR2 FQNEAQ (reference sequence). CDR3 loop: CASTHGGARGYTF. CDR3 coding DNA: TGTGCCAGCACCCACGGGGGGGCGCGGGGCTACACCTTC. The entire variable domain, with the rest obtained from reference TRBV7-9 and TRBJ1-2, is as follows: DTGVSQNPRHKITKRGQNVTFRCDPISEHNRLYWYRQTLGQGPEFLTYFQNEAQLEKSRLLSDRFSAERPKGSFSTLEIQRTEQGDSAMYLCASTHGGARGYTFGSGTRLTVV.

This chain joins TRBV10-1 and TRBJ2-1, with 8 nucleotides matching TRBD1. CDR1 and CDR2 from the germline V gene are WNHNN and SYGVQD (reference sequence). With V trimmed by 3 bases and J by 15 bases, 4 bases remained unmatched. The CDR3 is 11 residues long. CDR3 residues: CASSDGQGPFF. CDR3 DNA: TGCGCCAGCAGTGACGGACAGGGCCCGTTCTTC.

This chain links TRBV5-1 with TRBJ2-5; no clear D gene. CDR1 is SGHRS and CDR2 is YFSETQ in the germline V gene. Trimming pared 7 bases from V and 5 bases from J, leaving 9 bases between. There are 11 residues in the CDR3. The CDR3 coding sequence is TGCGCCAGCGTAATGGCGGAGACCCAGTACTTC. Protein sequence: CASVMAETQYF.

This chain connects TRBV28 to TRBJ2-5; D is unresolved. Per germline, CDR1 MDHEN and CDR2 SYDVKM. V lost 4 bases to trimming and J lost 5 bases, with 5 bases between them. CDR3 size: 11 residues. CDR3: CASSYFETQYF. CDR3 bases: TGTGCCAGCAGTTATTTTGAGACCCAGTACTTC.

J is TRBJ2-3 and V is TRBV18; the match to TRBD1 covers 7 bases. Germline-derived CDR1 and CDR2 are KGHSH and LQKENI. V lost 2 bases to trimming and J lost 3 bases; unmatched junction nucleotides: 8. The CDR3 loop spans 16 amino acids. CDR3: CASSPTNRGGTDTQYF. The CDR3 DNA is TGTGCCAGCTCACCAACCAACAGGGGTGGAACAGATACGCAGTATTTT.

By its share, this clone is medium-sized. The chain joins TRBV27 to TRBJ1-6; no definite D call. Between the trimmed V and J ends, which lost 3 bases and 5 bases, there was a span of 5 bases. The CDR3 has 13 amino acids. From germline, CDR1 is MNHEY and CDR2 SMNVEV (reference sequence). The CDR3 DNA reads TGTGCCAGCAGTTTTTATAATAATTCACCCCTCCACTTT. Its protein product is CASSFYNNSPLHF.

The rearrangement uses TRBV5-1 and TRBJ2-1; tentatively, D is TRBD1 (6 bases). The CDR3 has 16 amino acids. Trimming took 0 bases from V and 6 from J, leaving 16 bases between them. Germline V CDR1 and CDR2: SGHRS, YFSETQ. In nucleotides, the CDR3 is TGCGCCAGCAGCTTGGTTGGGCAGGTAGGGGGCAATGAGCAGTTCTTC. Protein: CASSLVGQVGGNEQFF.

V and J are TRBV4-1 and TRBJ1-5; maybe TRBD1 (5 bases). The V gene lost 1 base and the J gene lost 0 bases, with 16 bases spanning the gap. The germline V gene has CDR1 MGHRA and CDR2 YSYEKL. This CDR3 contains 18 residues. CDR3 amino acids: CASSQALQGLPSNQPQHF. The CDR3 coding sequence is TGCGCCAGCAGCCAAGCTCTGCAGGGTCTCCCTAGCAATCAGCCCCAGCATTTT.

The chain links TRBV25-1 to TRBJ1-1; 7 positions agree with TRBD1. There are 14 residues in the CDR3. Germline CDR1 MGHDK, CDR2 SYGVNS. Germline trimming cut 4 bases from V and 9 bases from J; bases unmatched to any gene: 11. Here the CDR3 DNA reads TGTGCCAGCAGTGGCCAGACAGGGACGAGTAAAGCTTTCTTT. This translates into CASSGQTGTSKAFF.

The chain couples TRBV19 to TRBJ2-1; 10 nucleotides line up with TRBD1. Unmatched junction bases numbered 1, after V lost 4 bases and J lost 4 bases. The CDR3 spans 14 residues. From germline, CDR1 is LNHDA and CDR2 SQIVND (reference sequence). CDR3: CASSKGQGYNEQFF. The CDR3 DNA sequence: TGTGCCAGTAGTAAGGGACAGGGGTACAATGAGCAGTTCTTC.

The chain links TRBV4-1 to TRBJ2-4, with a possible D match to TRBD2 (7 bases). This CDR3 contains 16 residues. Germline V gene lookup returns CDR1 MGHRA and CDR2 YSYEKL. V lost 4 bases and J lost 5, with 18 bases in between. CDR3 residues: CASSPLRGEGENIQYF. As DNA, the CDR3 is TGCGCCAGCAGCCCCCTCCGAGGGGAGGGGGAAAACATTCAGTACTTC.

The V gene is TRBV6-1, the J gene TRBJ1-5; 7 bases align to TRBD1. With 3 bases clipped from V and 0 bases from J, the junction kept 14 bases outside the gene matches. Germline V lookup: CDR1 MNHNS, CDR2 SASEGT. There are 19 residues in the CDR3. The CDR3 nucleotides read TGTGCCAGCAGTGAGAATGTGGGGGACAGACAATATAGCAATCAGCCCCAGCATTTT. Its protein product is CASSENVGDRQYSNQPQHF.

This sequence joins TRBV2 and TRBJ2-3; D remains unclear. The germline V and J ends were trimmed by 6 bases and 3 bases, with 13 bases remaining between them. The CDR3 consists of 14 residues. CDR1 and CDR2 from the germline V gene are SNHLY and FYNNEI. This CDR3 is CASRRTGVTDTQYF. DNA for the CDR3: TGTGCCAGCAGAAGGACCGGAGTTACAGATACGCAGTATTTT.

The chain joins TRBV11-3 to TRBJ2-7, with D perhaps TRBD2 (7 bases). Trimming shortened V by 5 bases and J by 6 bases, and 17 bases separated the two germline ends. The CDR3 consists of 14 residues. Per germline, CDR1 SGHNT and CDR2 YENEEA. This CDR3 reads CASSTPGGGAEQYF. The CDR3 nucleotides read TGTGCCAGCAGCACCCCGGGTGGGGGGGCCGAGCAGTACTTC.

The V gene is TRBV28, the J gene TRBJ2-5; 7 bases agree with TRBD1. Germline values: CDR1 MDHEN, CDR2 SYDVKM. The trim removed 3 bases at V and 0 bases at J, leaving 7 bases unmatched. The CDR3 sequence is 16 residues long. DNA of the CDR3: TGTGCCAGCAGTTTCTCCGCAGGACAGGACCAAGAGACCCAGTACTTC. Protein product: CASSFSAGQDQETQYF.

This clone occurred once. This rearrangement joins TRBV11-3 to TRBJ2-5, with TRBD2 as a possible D gene (6 bases). CDR1 and CDR2 from the germline V gene are SGHNT and YENEEA. V was trimmed by 4 bases and J by 4 bases, leaving 16 bases between them. The CDR3 runs to 15 residues. The CDR3, as DNA: TGTGCCAGCAGCTCGGGCGGGACCCGCGGAGAGACCCAGTACTTC. Translating gives CASSSGGTRGETQYF. Full variable domain (outside the CDR3, taken from reference TRBV11-3 and TRBJ2-5): EAGVVQSPRYKIIEKKQPVAFWCNPISGHNTLYWYLQNLGQGPELLIRYENEEAVDDSQLPKDRFSAERLKGVDSTLKIQPAELGDSAVYLCASSSGGTRGETQYFGPGTRLLVL.

The chain couples TRBV7-8 to TRBJ1-4, with 8 bases fitting TRBD1. Per the germline V gene, CDR1 is SGHVS and CDR2 is FQNEAQ. The CDR3 length is 14 residues. Trimming removed 6 bases from V and 5 bases from J; junction bases left unmatched: 5. The CDR3 region has the DNA TGTGCCAGCAGTTCGGGACAGGAAAATGAAAAACTGTTTTTT. Translated: CASSSGQENEKLFF.

J is TRBJ1-5 and V is TRBV5-1, with D unclear. This CDR3 region has 15 residues. Per the germline V gene, CDR1 is SGHRS and CDR2 is YFSETQ. V lost 0 bases and J lost 2, with 9 bases in between. CDR3 bases: TGCGCCAGCAGCTTGGCCCCGGGCGGCAATCAGCCCCAGCATTTT. It encodes CASSLAPGGNQPQHF.